A selection of T cell receptor beta chains follows, all from one sample in a study of T cell repertoires in cytomegalovirus infection. TCRdb independently ran MiXCR on the reads; one entry per CDR3 protein. The profile shows about 920,000 distinct CDR3 sequences, roughly 30% of them singletons. Which antigens these TCRs recognize remains unknown. This specimen consisted of cultured CD8+ T cells from PBMCs, obtained from culture after CMV antigen stimulation. All receptors come from a human donor in good health (CMV status not recorded). Some clones in this sample may be carry-over from other donors' samples. The CDR3 runs from the conserved cysteine through the conserved F or W. Fields, in order: J gene, V gene, clone size, D gene, CDR3 protein, CDR3 DNA. A D gene is named only where the DNA matches it firmly. Size tells how often a clone was seen (once, few, many) or the class of an expanded clone, and some rows leave it out.

TRBJ2-1 | TRBV12-3/TRBV12-4 | NA | NA | CASSSSGNLEQFF | TGTGCCAGCAGCTCGAGCGGTAATTTGGAGCAGTTCTTC
TRBJ2-3 | TRBV4-3 | few | NA | CASSQAPPGEVGTDTQYF | TGCGCCAGCAGCCAAGCTCCCCCAGGGGAAGTCGGCACAGATACGCAGTATTTT
TRBJ1-2 | TRBV5-3 | once | NA | CASRIRGVAYGYTF | TGTGCCAGCAGAATACGGGGGGTGGCCTATGGCTACACCTTC
TRBJ2-1 | TRBV7-6 | many | TRBD2 | CASSLGGGGVNEQFF | TGTGCCAGCAGCTTAGGTGGCGGGGGGGTTAATGAGCAGTTCTTC
TRBJ1-1 | TRBV13 | NA | NA | CASSLPSGFEAFF | TGTGCCAGCAGCCTCCCCAGCGGGTTTGAAGCTTTCTTT
TRBJ2-1 | TRBV11-2 | few | NA | CASSLGRDRAYNEQFF | TGTGCCAGCAGCCTAGGGCGGGACAGAGCTTACAATGAGCAGTTCTTC
TRBJ2-1 | TRBV19 | NA | TRBD2 | CASSIGASGGSYNEQFF | TGTGCCAGTAGTATAGGGGCTAGCGGGGGGTCCTACAATGAGCAGTTCTTC
TRBJ2-7 | TRBV7-6 | NA | NA | CASSLVGGPPFYEQYF | TGTGCCAGCAGCCTCGTCGGGGGACCTCCTTTCTACGAGCAGTACTTC
TRBJ2-1 | TRBV7-2 | many | NA | CASSHDTVGHNEQFF | TGTGCCAGCAGCCATGACACGGTGGGGCACAATGAGCAGTTCTTC
TRBJ1-2 | TRBV7-9 | few | NA | CASSLAREGGGYTF | TGTGCCAGCAGCTTAGCCAGGGAGGGTGGTGGCTACACCTTC
TRBJ2-1 | TRBV5-1 | few | TRBD2 | CASTQNSGGPYNEQFF | TGCGCCAGCACCCAAAACAGCGGGGGACCTTACAATGAGCAGTTCTTC
TRBJ1-1 | TRBV4-1 | few | NA | CASSQALTVNTEAFF | TGCGCCAGCAGCCAAGCCCTGACGGTGAACACTGAAGCTTTCTTT
TRBJ2-2 | TRBV7-9 | many | NA | CASSLRFRGLKSTGELFF | TGTGCCAGCAGCTTAAGGTTCCGAGGCCTGAAGAGCACCGGGGAGCTGTTTTTT
TRBJ2-5 | TRBV6-6 | NA | TRBD1 | CASSYGQAMETQYF | TGTGCCAGCAGTTACGGACAGGCGATGGAGACCCAGTACTTC
TRBJ2-1 | TRBV6-2/TRBV6-3 | few | NA | CASMKGNEQFF | TGTGCCTCCATGAAGGGGAATGAGCAGTTCTTC
TRBJ1-2 | TRBV7-8 | few | NA | CASSSQLRDLRDYGYTF | TGTGCCAGCAGCAGTCAACTCCGGGACCTGAGGGACTATGGCTACACCTTC
TRBJ2-1 | TRBV27 | once | TRBD2 | CASRGGGRNNEQFF | TGTGCCAGCAGAGGCGGGGGGCGAAACAATGAGCAGTTCTTC
TRBJ2-7 | TRBV6-5 | NA | TRBD1 | CASSSSDRVDEQYF | TGTGCCAGCAGTTCCTCGGACAGGGTTGACGAGCAGTACTTC
TRBJ2-3 | TRBV7-2 | many | NA | CASSSLKLGLNTDTQYF | TGTGCCAGCAGCTCTCTTAAATTAGGACTCAACACAGATACGCAGTATTTT
TRBJ1-2 | TRBV12-3/TRBV12-4 | few | NA | CASSDTGNGYTF | TGTGCCAGCAGTGATACAGGGAATGGCTACACCTTC
TRBJ1-2 | TRBV5-5 | few | NA | CASSWAGDPNYGYTF | TGTGCCAGCAGCTGGGCAGGGGATCCTAACTATGGCTACACCTTC
TRBJ2-7 | TRBV10-3 | NA | TRBD1 | CAISPGTVIYEQYF | TGTGCCATCAGCCCCGGGACAGTAATTTACGAGCAGTACTTC
TRBJ1-6 | TRBV6-6 | NA | NA | CASRFKSLSPAGAEASLHF | TGTGCCAGCAGATTCAAGTCCCTGAGCCCAGCTGGGGCTGAGGCTTCCCTCCACTTT
TRBJ2-3 | TRBV7-8 | many | TRBD2 | CASSSSGGAGTDTQYF | TGTGCCAGCAGCTCTAGCGGGGGGGCTGGCACAGATACGCAGTATTTT
TRBJ1-4 | TRBV15 | many | TRBD1 | CATSRARTGGEKLFF | TGTGCCACCAGCAGAGCTAGGACAGGGGGCGAAAAACTGTTTTTT
TRBJ2-3 | TRBV9 | NA | TRBD1 | CVSSVGTGLTDTQYF | TGTGTCAGCAGCGTAGGGACAGGACTCACAGATACGCAGTATTTT
TRBJ1-5 | TRBV6-2/TRBV6-3 | NA | NA | CASATGNQPQHF | TGTGCCAGCGCAACAGGGAATCAGCCCCAGCATTTT
TRBJ2-2 | TRBV5-1 | NA | NA | CASTGTMNTGELFF | TGCGCCAGCACCGGGACAATGAACACCGGGGAGCTGTTTTTT